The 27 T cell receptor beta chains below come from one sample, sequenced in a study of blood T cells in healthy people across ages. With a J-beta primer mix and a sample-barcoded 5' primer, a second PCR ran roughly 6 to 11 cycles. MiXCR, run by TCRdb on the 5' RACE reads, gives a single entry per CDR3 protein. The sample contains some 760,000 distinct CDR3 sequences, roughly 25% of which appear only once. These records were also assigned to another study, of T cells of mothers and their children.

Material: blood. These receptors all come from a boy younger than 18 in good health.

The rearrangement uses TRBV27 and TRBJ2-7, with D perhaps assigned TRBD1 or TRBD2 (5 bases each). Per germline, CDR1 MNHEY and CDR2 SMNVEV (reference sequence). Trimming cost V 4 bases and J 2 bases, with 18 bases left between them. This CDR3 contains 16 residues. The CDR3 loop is CASSSEGWSAPYEQYF. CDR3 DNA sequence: TGTGCCAGCAGTTCCGAGGGGTGGAGCGCACCCTACGAGCAGTACTTC.

The chain's CDR3 is CASSLADQGALGYTF. CDR3 nucleotide sequence: TGTGCCAGCAGCTTAGCGGATCAGGGGGCCCTAGGCTACACCTTC. This chain joins TRBV7-2 and TRBJ1-2, with 8 bases lining up with TRBD1. The CDR3 spans 15 residues. V lost 0 bases, J lost 8 bases, and 8 bases stayed unmatched. Germline values: CDR1 SGHTA, CDR2 FQGNSA.

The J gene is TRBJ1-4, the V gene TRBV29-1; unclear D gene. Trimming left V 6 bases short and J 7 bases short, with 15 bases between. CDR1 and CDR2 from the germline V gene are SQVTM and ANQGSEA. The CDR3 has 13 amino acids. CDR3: CSVVEPVGEKLFF. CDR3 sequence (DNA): TGCAGCGTCGTGGAACCCGTCGGTGAAAAACTGTTTTTT. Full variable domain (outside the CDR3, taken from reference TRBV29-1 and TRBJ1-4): SAVISQKPSRDICQRGTSLTIQCQVDSQVTMMFWYRQQPGQSLTLIATANQGSEATYESGFVIDKFPISRPNLTFSTLTVSNMSPEDSSIYLCSVVEPVGEKLFFGSGTQLSVL.

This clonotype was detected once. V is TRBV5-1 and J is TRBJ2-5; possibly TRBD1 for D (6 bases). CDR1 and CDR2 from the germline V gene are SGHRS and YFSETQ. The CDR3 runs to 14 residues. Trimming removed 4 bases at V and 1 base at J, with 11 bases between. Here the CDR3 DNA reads TGCGCCAGCAGCGAAAGAGGGGGCCAAGAGACCCAGTACTTC. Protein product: CASSERGGQETQYF.

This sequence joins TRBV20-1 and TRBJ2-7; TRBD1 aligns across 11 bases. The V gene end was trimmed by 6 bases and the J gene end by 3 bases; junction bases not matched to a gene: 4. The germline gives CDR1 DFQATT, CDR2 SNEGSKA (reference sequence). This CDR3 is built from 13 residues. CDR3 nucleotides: TGCAGTGCAACCGGGACAGGGGGCTACGAGCAGTACTTC. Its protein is CSATGTGGYEQYF.

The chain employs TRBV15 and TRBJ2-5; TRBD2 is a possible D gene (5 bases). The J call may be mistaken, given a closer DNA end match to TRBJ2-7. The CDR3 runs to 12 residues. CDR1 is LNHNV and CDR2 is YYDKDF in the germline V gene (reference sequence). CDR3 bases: TGTGCCACCAGCCAACGGGATACCGAGCAGTACTTC. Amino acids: CATSQRDTEQYF.

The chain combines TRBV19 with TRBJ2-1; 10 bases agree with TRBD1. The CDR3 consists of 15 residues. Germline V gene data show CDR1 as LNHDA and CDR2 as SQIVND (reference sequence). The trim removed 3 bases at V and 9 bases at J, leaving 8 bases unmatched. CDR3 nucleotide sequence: TGTGCCAGTAGTATCGGACAGGGGGGGGCCACTGAGCAGTTCTTC. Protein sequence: CASSIGQGGATEQFF.

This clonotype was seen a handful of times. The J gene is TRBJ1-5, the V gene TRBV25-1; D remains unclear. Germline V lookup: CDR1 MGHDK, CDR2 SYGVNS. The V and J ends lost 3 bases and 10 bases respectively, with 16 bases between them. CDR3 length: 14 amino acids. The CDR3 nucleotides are TGTGCCAGCAGTGACCTGATAAGACCCACCCCCCAGCATTTT. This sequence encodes CASSDLIRPTPQHF.

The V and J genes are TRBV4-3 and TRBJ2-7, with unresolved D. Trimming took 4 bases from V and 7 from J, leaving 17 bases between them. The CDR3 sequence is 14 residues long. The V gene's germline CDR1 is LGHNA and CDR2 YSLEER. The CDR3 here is CASSLERTGWEQYF. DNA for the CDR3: TGCGCCAGCAGCCTCGAAAGGACCGGGTGGGAGCAGTACTTC.

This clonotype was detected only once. CDR3 protein: CASSLPLLETQYF. The CDR3 DNA reads as TGTGCCAGCAGCCTACCACTGTTAGAGACCCAGTACTTC. This chain uses TRBV7-9 with TRBJ2-5; D remains unclear. The CDR3 length is 13 residues. V lost 5 bases to trimming and J lost 4 bases, with 11 bases between them. Germline CDR1 is SEHNR and CDR2 is FQNEAQ (reference sequence). Supplemented by reference TRBV7-9 and TRBJ2-5, the full variable domain reads DTGVSQNPRHKITKRGQNVTFRCDPISEHNRLYWYRQTLGQGPEFLTYFQNEAQLEKSRLLSDRFSAERPKGSFSTLEIQRTEQGDSAMYLCASSLPLLETQYFGPGTRLLVL.

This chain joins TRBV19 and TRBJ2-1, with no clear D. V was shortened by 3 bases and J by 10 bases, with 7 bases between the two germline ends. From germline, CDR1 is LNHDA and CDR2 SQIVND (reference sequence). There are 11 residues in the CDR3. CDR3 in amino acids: CASSMNREQFF. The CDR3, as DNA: TGTGCCAGTAGTATGAATAGGGAGCAGTTCTTC.

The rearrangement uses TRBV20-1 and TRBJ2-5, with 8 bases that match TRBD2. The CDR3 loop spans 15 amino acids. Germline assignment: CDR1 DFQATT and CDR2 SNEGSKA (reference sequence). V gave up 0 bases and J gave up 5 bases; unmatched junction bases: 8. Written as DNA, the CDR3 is TGCAGTGCTAGAGATCCCAGCGGGAGATTCGAGACCCAGTACTTC. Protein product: CSARDPSGRFETQYF.

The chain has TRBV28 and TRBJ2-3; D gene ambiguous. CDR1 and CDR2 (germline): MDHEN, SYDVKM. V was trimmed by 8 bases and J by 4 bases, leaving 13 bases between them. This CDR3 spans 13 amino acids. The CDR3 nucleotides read TGTGCCAGCGGAAGTGCACGTCCAGATACGCAGTATTTT. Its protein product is CASGSARPDTQYF.

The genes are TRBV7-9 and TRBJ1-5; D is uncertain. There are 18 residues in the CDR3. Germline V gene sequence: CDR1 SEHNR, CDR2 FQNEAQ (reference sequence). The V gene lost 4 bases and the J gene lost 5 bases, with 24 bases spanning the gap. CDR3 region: CASSSGDAGRDLYQPQHF. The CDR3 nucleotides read TGTGCCAGCAGCTCAGGAGATGCCGGACGCGATTTATATCAGCCCCAGCATTTT.

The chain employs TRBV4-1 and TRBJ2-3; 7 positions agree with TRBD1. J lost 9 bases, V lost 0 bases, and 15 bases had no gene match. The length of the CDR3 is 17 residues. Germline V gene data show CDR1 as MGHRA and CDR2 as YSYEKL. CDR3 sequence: CASSQEVGTASWATQYF. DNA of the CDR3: TGCGCCAGCAGCCAAGAAGTGGGGACAGCCAGCTGGGCAACGCAGTATTTT.

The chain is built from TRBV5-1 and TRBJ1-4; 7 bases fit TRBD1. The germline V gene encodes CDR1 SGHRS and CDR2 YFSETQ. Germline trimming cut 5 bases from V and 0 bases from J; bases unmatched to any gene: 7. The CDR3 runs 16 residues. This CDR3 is CASRLGQVATNEKLFF. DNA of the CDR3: TGCGCCAGCAGACTTGGACAGGTTGCAACTAATGAAAAACTGTTTTTT.

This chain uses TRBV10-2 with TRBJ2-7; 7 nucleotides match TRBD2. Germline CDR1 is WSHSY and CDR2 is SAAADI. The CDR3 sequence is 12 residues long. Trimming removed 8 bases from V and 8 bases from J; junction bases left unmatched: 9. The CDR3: CASWDGTTKQYF. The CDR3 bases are TGCGCCAGCTGGGACGGGACTACCAAGCAGTACTTC.

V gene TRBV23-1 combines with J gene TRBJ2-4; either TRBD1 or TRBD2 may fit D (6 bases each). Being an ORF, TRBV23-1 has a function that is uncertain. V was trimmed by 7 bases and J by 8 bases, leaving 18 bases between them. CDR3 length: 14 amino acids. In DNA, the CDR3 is TGCGCCAGCACTACTATAGGGGGAGGAGACATTCAGTACTTC. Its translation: CASTTIGGGDIQYF.

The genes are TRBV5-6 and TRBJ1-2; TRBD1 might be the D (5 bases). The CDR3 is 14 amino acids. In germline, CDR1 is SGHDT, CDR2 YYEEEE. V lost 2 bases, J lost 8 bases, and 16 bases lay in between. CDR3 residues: CASSFRGRPLGYTF. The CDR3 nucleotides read TGTGCCAGCAGCTTTAGGGGACGGCCCTTGGGCTACACCTTC.

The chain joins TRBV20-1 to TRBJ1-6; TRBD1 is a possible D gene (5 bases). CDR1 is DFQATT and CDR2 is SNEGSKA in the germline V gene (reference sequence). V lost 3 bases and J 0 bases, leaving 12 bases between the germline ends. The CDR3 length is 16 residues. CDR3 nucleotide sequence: TGCAGTGCTAGGGGGACGGATAGCTCCTATAATTCACCCCTCCACTTT. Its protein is CSARGTDSSYNSPLHF.

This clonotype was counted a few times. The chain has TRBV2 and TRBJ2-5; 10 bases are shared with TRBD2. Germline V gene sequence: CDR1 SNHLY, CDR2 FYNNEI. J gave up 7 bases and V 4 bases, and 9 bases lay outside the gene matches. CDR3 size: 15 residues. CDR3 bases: TGTGCCAGCAGTGCCCTAGCGGGGGCTGCAGGGACCCAGTACTTC. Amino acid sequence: CASSALAGAAGTQYF.

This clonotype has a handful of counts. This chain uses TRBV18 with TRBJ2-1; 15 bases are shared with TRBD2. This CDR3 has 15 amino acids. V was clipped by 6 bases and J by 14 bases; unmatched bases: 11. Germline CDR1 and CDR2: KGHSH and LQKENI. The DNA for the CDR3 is TGTGCCAGCTCTACCGGGACTAGCGGGAGGCACCCCGAGTTCTTC. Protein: CASSTGTSGRHPEFF.

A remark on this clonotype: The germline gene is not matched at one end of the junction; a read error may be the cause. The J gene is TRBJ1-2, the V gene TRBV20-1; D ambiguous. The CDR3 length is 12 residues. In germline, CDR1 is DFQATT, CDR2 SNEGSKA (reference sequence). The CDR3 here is CSAGRSNYGHTF. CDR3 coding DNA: TGCAGTGCCGGACGATCGAACTATGGCCACACCTTC.

The DNA for the CDR3 is TGTGCCAGCAGCCCCCGGAGGGGGATAGACTACGAGCAGTACTTC. It codes for CASSPRRGIDYEQYF. The V call is TRBV3-1, the J call TRBJ2-5; D tentatively fits TRBD1 or TRBD2 (6 bases each). The J call is in doubt because the DNA end fits TRBJ2-7 better. The CDR3 length is 15 residues. Germline V gives CDR1 LGHDT, CDR2 YNNKEL (reference sequence).

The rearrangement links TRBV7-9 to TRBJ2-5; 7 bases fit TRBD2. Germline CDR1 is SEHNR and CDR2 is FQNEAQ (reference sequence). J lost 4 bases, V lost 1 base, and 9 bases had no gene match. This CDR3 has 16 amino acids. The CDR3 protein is CASSLVQRGPGETQYF. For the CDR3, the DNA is TGTGCCAGCAGCTTAGTCCAGCGGGGTCCCGGAGAGACCCAGTACTTC.

CDR3: CASSNRGGKLFF. CDR3 nucleotide sequence: TGTGCCAGCAGCAACAGGGGTGGGAAACTGTTTTTT. This chain links TRBV6-2 or TRBV6-3 with TRBJ1-4; 7 nucleotides agree with TRBD1. Germline CDR1 is MNHEY and CDR2 is SVGEGT. The CDR3 loop spans 12 amino acids. With V trimmed by 6 bases and J by 11 bases, 6 bases remained unmatched.

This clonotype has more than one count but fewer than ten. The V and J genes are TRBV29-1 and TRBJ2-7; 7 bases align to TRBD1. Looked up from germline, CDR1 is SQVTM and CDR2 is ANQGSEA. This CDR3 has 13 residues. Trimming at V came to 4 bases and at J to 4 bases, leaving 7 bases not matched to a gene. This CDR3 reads CSVAEGASYEQYF. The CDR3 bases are TGCAGCGTTGCCGAGGGGGCATCATACGAGCAGTACTTC.